This TCR beta chain was retrieved from a study of monozygotic twins with inflammatory bowel disease. Study findings and constraints: Different T cell subtypes could not be distinguished.

In germline, CDR1 is LNHNV, CDR2 YYDKDF (reference sequence). The CDR3 loop spans 16 amino acids. Note on this clonotype: Its cognate antigen is unknown.

cDNA encoding TCRalpha and TCRbeta underwent two nested PCRs of around 15 and 9 cycles, each of which was followed by bead purification. From its re-call of the 5' RACE reads, TCRdb lists each CDR3 protein once, without DNA. The sample data list about 440,000 distinct CDR3 sequences. The sample consisted of blood. The gene calls are TRBV15 and TRBJ1-1; TCRdb returns TRBD1, unconfirmable since there is no DNA. The receptor comes from a human donor with ulcerative colitis or Crohn's disease, or a healthy co-twin of an affected twin (not recorded which). CDR3 residues: CATSRDYKGWNTEAFF.